A selection of T cell receptor beta chains follows, all from one sample in a study of T cells in Graves' hyperthyroidism and ophthalmopathy. TCRdb re-called the multiplex PCR reads with MiXCR, one entry per CDR3 protein. This table has about 570,000 distinct CDR3 sequences, about 43% appearing once. Specimen: peripheral blood or thyroid tissue (not recorded which). These receptors all stem from an adult woman with Graves' disease, either hyperthyroidism or ophthalmopathy (not recorded which). The CDR3 runs from the conserved cysteine through the conserved F or W. Fields, in order: D gene, J gene, V gene, clone size, CDR3 protein, CDR3 DNA. The D gene is left open where the match is weak. Some rows mark clone size as missing; the rest say once, few, many or name a class of expanded clone.

>.|TRBJ2-4|TRBV10-1|few
CASSEDLAKNIQYF
TGCGCCAGCAGTGAGGACCTAGCCAAAAACATTCAGTACTTC
>.|TRBJ2-6|TRBV9|.
CASSVEGGWDTEAF
TGTGCCAGCAGCGTAGAAGGGGGATGGGACACTGAAGCTTTC
>.|TRBJ1-5|TRBV7-2|few
CASSLVGSLDQPQHF
TGTGCCAGCAGCTTAGTAGGCAGTTTAGATCAGCCCCAGCATTTT
>.|TRBJ1-4|TRBV4-1|many
CASSQVSSEKLFF
TGCGCCAGCAGCCAAGTTTCTTCTGAAAAACTGTTTTTT
>TRBD1|TRBJ2-2|TRBV7-2|many
CASSAGTGVSGELFF
TGTGCCAGCAGCGCCGGGACAGGGGTCTCCGGGGAGCTGTTTTTT
>.|TRBJ1-2|TRBV5-1|many
CASSLVRVDYGYTF
TGCGCCAGCAGCTTGGTTAGGGTCGACTATGGCTACACCTTC
>.|TRBJ1-2|TRBV24-1|once
CATSDSGHPQVF
TGTGCCACCAGTGATTCCGGACATCCCCAGGTCTTC
>TRBD2|TRBJ2-7|TRBV20-1|.
CSAPGRESYEQYF
TGCAGTGCCCCAGGGCGGGAGTCCTACGAGCAGTACTTC
>.|TRBJ1-5|TRBV7-3|.
CASSFGPGDYQPQHF
TGTGCCAGCAGCTTTGGGCCAGGGGACTATCAGCCCCAGCATTTT
>.|TRBJ1-4|TRBV7-7|.
CASSPGPMDDHEKLFF
TGTGCTAGCAGCCCGGGACCGATGGACGATCATGAAAAACTGTTTTTT
>TRBD1|TRBJ1-2|TRBV10-3|.
CAITGQGSHGYTF
TGTGCCATCACCGGACAGGGGTCCCATGGCTACACCTTC
>TRBD1|TRBJ1-2|TRBV5-1|once
CASSPDGTGDGYTF
TGCGCCAGCAGCCCCGACGGGACAGGGGATGGCTACACCTTC
>.|TRBJ1-1|TRBV7-2|many
CASSLLTYTEAFF
TGTGCCAGCAGCTTGCTAACCTACACTGAAGCTTTCTTT
>.|TRBJ1-5|TRBV10-3|.
CAIGPLLGNQPQHF
TGTGCCATCGGCCCGTTACTAGGGAATCAGCCCCAGCATTTT
>.|TRBJ2-5|TRBV20-1|.
CSAKIQGGGIETQYF
TGCAGTGCTAAGATACAGGGGGGGGGAATCGAGACCCAGTACTTC
>.|TRBJ1-5|TRBV19|.
CASSPRGRLSSNQPQHF
TGTGCCAGTAGTCCTCGCGGCAGACTTTCAAGCAATCAGCCCCAGCATTTT
>.|TRBJ1-2|TRBV7-9|.
CASSPDTASDYGYTF
TGTGCCAGCAGTCCTGACACGGCTAGTGACTATGGCTACACCTTC
>.|TRBJ2-7|TRBV7-9|many
CASSLVSLRPGPPSREQYF
TGTGCCAGCAGCTTAGTCTCATTACGTCCGGGTCCCCCTTCTCGCGAGCAGTACTTC